A single sample gave rise to the 20 T cell receptor beta chains below, sequenced in a study of persistence of HIV-infected CD4 T cells (TCRdb year 2020). The antigens for these receptors are not known. The immunoSEQ hsTCRB assay version 4, run in survey mode, was used to sequence TCRbeta repertoires from genomic DNA. TCRdb limited this immuneACCESS table to in-frame rearrangements with V and J called. A share of clones is missing; checked studies link under half to unresolved V genes, and the rest is unexplained. The sample contains about 20,000 clones, about four fifths of them found a single time. The ten top clones hold roughly 6.4% of the sample. The sample's treatment or condition, from its label and the paper: suppressive antiretroviral therapy. Lysates of CMV-infected fibroblasts were used at about 10 ug/mL for cell stimulation. Sorting of responding CD4+ T cells was based on upregulation of both CD40 ligand and CD69.

The source was CD4+ T cells sorted from PBMCs after roughly 18-hour stimulation, collected from a patient who received antiretroviral therapy. What the cell subset or site label conveys for this sample: CD40L+CD69+ CD4 T cells responding to CMV lysate. These receptors were taken from an adult man with HIV who was CMV-seropositive.

This clone was detected only once. The genes are TRBV28 and TRBJ1-5, with D tentatively TRBD1 (6 bases). The CDR3 extends over 15 amino acids. Germline loops: CDR1 MDHEN, CDR2 SYDVKM. V shed 7 bases and J shed 4 bases, with 17 bases lying between them. The CDR3 sequence: CASIPGGLENQPQHF. CDR3 nucleotides: TGTGCCAGCATTCCCGGGGGGCTTGAGAATCAGCCCCAGCATTTT.

The chain combines TRBV19 with TRBJ1-2, with 8 bases identical to TRBD1. V lost 10 bases, J lost 2 bases, and 9 bases stayed unmatched. CDR3 length equals 14 residues. Germline CDR1 and CDR2: LNHDA and SQIVND (reference sequence). The CDR3 protein is CATQGAGGNYGYTF. The CDR3 DNA sequence: TGTGCCACCCAGGGGGCAGGGGGCAACTATGGCTACACCTTC.

The chain employs TRBV28 and TRBJ1-4; D possibly corresponds to TRBD1 (5 bases). This CDR3 contains 16 residues. Trimming took off 5 bases at V and 8 bases at J, with 21 bases between the two ends. Germline CDR1 MDHEN, CDR2 SYDVKM. CDR3 coding DNA: TGTGCCAGCAGTCTGCCTTCCAGGGACCGGAGGGAAAAACTGTTTTTT. The encoded protein is CASSLPSRDRREKLFF.

Notes on this clone: The junction departs from the called germline gene at one end, perhaps through a read error. The gene calls are TRBV18 and TRBJ1-1; 7 nucleotides align to TRBD1. Germline V gene sequence: CDR1 KGHSH, CDR2 LQKENI. This CDR3 is built from 16 residues. CDR3 in DNA: TGTGCCAGCGCACCCAGGTCGGGACAGACGAACACTGAAGCTTTCTTT. This sequence encodes CASAPRSGQTNTEAFF.

The chain has TRBV6-5 and TRBJ1-1, with D hard to call. Germline CDR1 and CDR2: MNHEY and SVGAGI. Trimming stripped 6 bases from V and 1 base from J, with 3 bases between. The CDR3 runs to 11 residues. The CDR3: CASRANTEAFF. CDR3 in DNA: TGTGCCAGCAGGGCGAACACTGAAGCTTTCTTT.

The rearrangement joins TRBV7-2 to TRBJ2-2; a weak D match, TRBD2 (6 bases). There are 15 residues in the CDR3. CDR1 and CDR2 from the germline V gene are SGHTA and FQGNSA. V was clipped by 5 bases and J by 2 bases, with 12 bases between them. Here the CDR3 DNA reads TGTGCCAGCAGCCCCGGCGGGGCAAACACCGGGGAGCTGTTTTTT. Translation: CASSPGGANTGELFF.

The chain couples TRBV2 to TRBJ1-1, with D maybe TRBD1 (5 bases). The CDR3 has 14 amino acids. CDR1 SNHLY and CDR2 FYNNEI come from the germline V gene. Trimming took 6 bases from V and 1 from J, leaving 12 bases between them. The CDR3 spells CASRLQEKNTEAFF. The DNA of the CDR3 is TGTGCCAGCAGGCTACAGGAAAAGAACACTGAAGCTTTCTTT.

The gene calls are TRBV4-1 and TRBJ2-1, with D tentatively TRBD1 or TRBD2 (5 bases each). Trimming took 0 bases from V and 9 from J, leaving 21 bases between them. Germline loops: CDR1 MGHRA, CDR2 YSYEKL. CDR3 length: 17 residues. The CDR3 nucleotides read TGCGCCAGCAGCCAAGATCTAACGGCTTTTGGGGGACGTGAGCAGTTCTTC. This sequence encodes CASSQDLTAFGGREQFF.

The rearrangement uses TRBV5-6 and TRBJ2-7; 8 bases match TRBD1. CDR1 is SGHDT, CDR2 YYEEEE, per germline. The CDR3 is 13 amino acids. Unmatched junction bases numbered 2, after V lost 4 bases and J lost 2 bases. CDR3 DNA sequence: TGTGCCAGCAGCCAACAGGGGGCCTACGAGCAGTACTTC. Translating it yields CASSQQGAYEQYF.

The chain employs TRBV19 and TRBJ1-1; D not resolved. CDR3 size: 16 residues. V was pared by 3 bases and J by 1 base, with 15 bases between. Germline CDR1 reads LNHDA; CDR2 reads SQIVND (reference sequence). CDR3 in amino acids: CASSMGPGGRNTEAFF. The DNA of the CDR3 is TGTGCCAGTAGTATGGGCCCAGGAGGGAGGAACACTGAAGCTTTCTTT.

The CDR3 DNA is TGTGCCAGCAAAACCACCAACACTGAAGCTTTCTTT. This translates into CASKTTNTEAFF. The chain combines TRBV28 with TRBJ1-1; D gene uncertain. CDR1 and CDR2 from the germline V gene are MDHEN and SYDVKM. This CDR3 comprises 12 residues. V lost 7 bases and J 2 bases, leaving 8 bases between the germline ends.

The chain joins TRBV5-8 to TRBJ2-3, with D perhaps being TRBD1 or TRBD2 (5 bases each). V gave up 4 bases and J gave up 1 base, with 16 bases separating them. This CDR3 is 16 amino acids long. CDR1 and CDR2 (germline): SGHTS, YDEGEE. The CDR3: CASSLRGKRGTDTQYF. The DNA of the CDR3 is TGTGCCAGCAGCCTCCGGGGCAAGCGAGGCACAGATACGCAGTATTTT.

This chain uses TRBV6-1 with TRBJ1-4; D is possibly TRBD1 (6 bases). CDR1 is MNHNS and CDR2 is SASEGT in the germline V gene. Trimming stripped 3 bases from V and 5 bases from J, with 10 bases between. This CDR3 spans 14 amino acids. CDR3 bases: TGTGCCAGCAGTGACACAGGGAGGAATGAAAAACTGTTTTTT. Translated, it gives CASSDTGRNEKLFF.

This chain connects TRBV5-1 to TRBJ1-1; D is perhaps TRBD1 (6 bases). The CDR3 is 14 amino acids. Trimming removed 4 bases at V and 4 bases at J, with 14 bases between. Germline V gives CDR1 SGHRS, CDR2 YFSETQ. CDR3 region: CASSNGGGATEAFF. The CDR3 DNA sequence: TGCGCCAGCAGCAACGGCGGGGGGGCCACTGAAGCTTTCTTT. Together with reference TRBV5-1 and TRBJ1-1, the CDR3 gives the full variable domain: KAGVTQTPRYLIKTRGQQVTLSCSPISGHRSVSWYQQTPGQGLQFLFEYFSETQRNKGNFPGRFSGRQFSNSRSEMNVSTLELGDSALYLCASSNGGGATEAFFGQGTRLTVV.

There are a few counts of this clone. The chain joins TRBV9 to TRBJ1-3; tentatively, D is TRBD1 (6 bases). Trimming left V 2 bases short and J 0 bases short, with 15 bases between. This CDR3 comprises 17 residues. CDR1 is SGDLS and CDR2 is YYNGEE in the germline V gene. The CDR3 spells CASSVNGQPVSGNTIYF. Here the CDR3 DNA reads TGTGCCAGCAGCGTTAACGGACAGCCCGTCTCTGGAAACACCATATATTTT.

V is TRBV19 and J is TRBJ1-2; maybe TRBD1 (6 bases). V was cut by 3 bases and J by 4 bases, with 18 bases left in between. There are 16 residues in the CDR3. CDR1 and CDR2 (germline): LNHDA, SQIVND (reference sequence). CDR3 coding DNA: TGTGCCAGTAGTATCCGACGGGGGCGGGAGAGCTATGGCTACACCTTC. It is translated as CASSIRRGRESYGYTF.

This chain joins TRBV20-1 and TRBJ1-4, with no clear D. Germline V CDR1 and CDR2: DFQATT, SNEGSKA (reference sequence). Trimming cost V 3 bases and J 0 bases, with 11 bases left between them. The CDR3 is 15 residues long. CDR3: CSASVRYATNEKLFF. The CDR3, as DNA: TGCAGTGCTAGTGTCAGGTATGCAACTAATGAAAAACTGTTTTTT.

This rearrangement joins TRBV9 to TRBJ2-1, with D perhaps given as TRBD1 or TRBD2 (5 bases each). Trimming removed 3 bases at V and 2 bases at J, with 12 bases between. CDR3 size: 15 residues. In germline, CDR1 is SGDLS, CDR2 YYNGEE. CDR3 nucleotides: TGTGCCAGCAGCGCAAGGGGAGAACCCTACAATGAGCAGTTCTTC. It encodes CASSARGEPYNEQFF. Combining the CDR3 with reference TRBV9 and TRBJ2-1 gives the whole variable domain DSGVTQTPKHLITATGQRVTLRCSPRSGDLSVYWYQQSLDQGLQFLIQYYNGEERAKGNILERFSAQQFPDLHSELNLSSLELGDSALYFCASSARGEPYNEQFFGPGTRLTVL.

By sample share, this clone is medium-sized. The V call is TRBV27, the J call TRBJ2-7; 10 bases map to TRBD1. The CDR3 is made up of 14 amino acids. Trimming at V came to 4 bases and at J to 6 bases, leaving 6 bases not matched to a gene. Germline lookup yields CDR1 MNHEY and CDR2 SMNVEV (reference sequence). The CDR3 coding sequence is TGTGCCAGCAGTTCGGGACAGGGGAACGGCGAGCAGTACTTC. Amino acid sequence: CASSSGQGNGEQYF.

This clone was detected a few times. This sequence joins TRBV6-2 or TRBV6-3 and TRBJ1-5; weak D call: TRBD1 (6 bases). CDR1 is MNHEY and CDR2 is SVGEGT in the germline V gene. The CDR3 is 19 residues long. V was trimmed by 5 bases and J by 0 bases, leaving 23 bases between them. The CDR3: CASSKKGGTFQYSNQPQHF. CDR3 DNA sequence: TGTGCCAGCAGTAAGAAGGGGGGCACTTTCCAATATAGCAATCAGCCCCAGCATTTT.